This T cell receptor (beta chain) was found in a study of blood T cells in healthy people across ages. Overall study results and limits: Age brought a roughly linear fall in TCR beta diversity measured per million T cells. Changes seen in expanded clonotypes were possibly confounded by donor CMV status left unknown.

V was cut by 2 bases and J by 4 bases, with 17 bases left in between. The CDR3 is 16 amino acids. CDR1 and CDR2 (germline): MNHEY, SVGAGI. Each donor supplied approximately 10 milliliters of peripheral blood. Comments on this clonotype: Its antigen is not known.

A second PCR, run for about 6 to 11 cycles, used a sample-barcoded 5' primer plus a J-beta primer mix. TCRdb reanalysed the 5' RACE reads using MiXCR and keeps one entry per CDR3 protein. Found here are about 770,000 distinct CDR3 sequences, roughly 44% of them singletons; the top ten hold roughly 18%. The clonotype was recovered from a man between 60 and 75 years old in good health. The specimen sequenced was blood. The V gene is TRBV6-5, the J gene TRBJ1-1; perhaps TRBD1 as D (6 bases). This CDR3 reads CASSYDLRQALTEAFF. For the CDR3, the DNA is TGTGCCAGCAGTTACGACCTCAGACAGGCCCTCACTGAAGCTTTCTTT.